The rows below give T cell receptor beta chains drawn from one sample of a study of blood T cell repertoires in COVID-19. Assay used: immunoSEQ multiplex PCR; TCRdb lists only in-frame clones, some missing. The sample holds tens of thousands of clones; approximately 85% are singletons and the top ten take approximately 5%. Sequenced material: peripheral blood. The source is a woman older than 75 with active or convalescent COVID-19. CDR3s include the opening cysteine and the closing phenylalanine or tryptophan. A D gene is named only where the DNA matches it firmly. Clone size is stated in some rows and not others, as once, few, many or a class when expanded.

>.|.|TRBV18|TRBJ2-3|14
CASSPSGYTDTQYF
TGTGCCAGCTCACCCTCCGGTTACACAGATACGCAGTATTTT
>.|.|TRBV25-1|TRBJ1-4|15
CASSGMRGTGEKLFF
TGTGCCAGCAGTGGAATGAGGGGGACCGGAGAAAAACTGTTTTTT
>.|.|TRBV4-3|TRBJ2-7|19
CASSQDSSGIVGSSYEQYF
TGCGCCAGCAGCCAAGATTCTTCGGGTATTGTTGGTAGCTCCTACGAGCAGTACTTC
>.|few|TRBV9|TRBJ1-1|15
CASSVVDTGNTEAFF
TGTGCCAGCAGCGTAGTGGACACAGGGAACACTGAAGCTTTCTTT
>.|.|TRBV28|TRBJ1-6|12
CASSFVNSPLHF
TGTGCCAGCAGTTTTGTAAATTCACCCCTCCACTTT
>TRBD2|.|TRBV7-9|TRBJ2-1|12
CASSSRLAGDFF
TGTGCCAGCAGCTCGCGACTAGCGGGAGATTTCTTC
>.|.|TRBV21-1|TRBJ1-6|20
CASSLVRQGSLSSYNSPLHF
TGTGCCAGCAGCCTGGTACGTCAGGGGTCACTTAGCTCCTATAATTCACCCCTCCACTTT
>.|.|TRBV12-3/TRBV12-4|TRBJ1-6|13
CASSETSNSPLHF
TGTGCCAGCAGTGAGACTTCGAATTCACCCCTCCACTTT
>.|.|TRBV6-6|TRBJ1-1|16
CASSYSTGIMNTEAFF
TGTGCCAGCAGTTACTCAACAGGAATTATGAACACTGAAGCTTTCTTT
>TRBD1|.|TRBV18|TRBJ1-3|17
CASSPQGAASSGNTIYF
TGTGCCAGCTCACCCCAGGGGGCCGCTAGCTCTGGAAACACCATATATTTT
>TRBD1|once|TRBV6-5|TRBJ2-5|14
CASTPDRDQETQYF
TGTGCCAGCACCCCAGACAGGGACCAAGAGACCCAGTACTTC
>TRBD1|.|TRBV13|TRBJ1-5|16
CASSLEAGGSNQPQHF
TGTGCCAGCAGCTTAGAGGCAGGGGGGAGCAATCAGCCCCAGCATTTT
>.|.|TRBV28|TRBJ1-1|15
CASSPRGTRVAEAFF
TGTGCCAGCAGTCCCCGGGGGACGAGGGTCGCTGAAGCTTTCTTT
>TRBD2|.|TRBV9|TRBJ2-3|13
CASSDSGRDTQYF
TGTGCCAGCAGCGATAGCGGGAGAGATACGCAGTATTTT
>.|.|TRBV6-5|TRBJ2-2|14
CASSLATNTGELFF
TGTGCCAGCTCTCTAGCAACAAACACCGGGGAGCTGTTTTTT
>TRBD2|.|TRBV7-8|TRBJ2-7|15
CASSPGLAGGGEQYF
TGTGCCAGCAGCCCGGGACTAGCGGGAGGCGGGGAGCAGTACTTC
>TRBD1|.|TRBV3-1/TRBV3-2|TRBJ2-3|15
CASSQDGRRAQGLYF
TGTGCCAGCAGCCAAGATGGCAGGCGTGCACAGGGGCTGTATTTT
>.|.|TRBV4-2|TRBJ1-1|17
CASSQDGSRSRGTEAFF
TGTGCCAGCAGCCAAGATGGTTCCCGAAGTAGAGGGACTGAAGCTTTCTTT
>TRBD2|.|TRBV7-9|TRBJ2-1|18
CASSKGLAGGRINNEQFF
TGTGCCAGCAGCAAGGGACTAGCGGGGGGCCGGATTAACAATGAGCAGTTCTTC
>TRBD1|once|TRBV30|TRBJ1-5|14
CAWTTGGLNQPQHF
TGTGCCTGGACCACAGGGGGGCTCAATCAGCCCCAGCATTTT
>.|.|TRBV7-2|TRBJ2-5|15
CASSVSGTPDGTQYF
TGTGCCAGCAGCGTGTCCGGGACTCCCGATGGGACCCAGTACTTC
>TRBD2|once|TRBV27|TRBJ2-1|17
CASSWGLAGGPGNEQFF
TGTGCCAGCAGTTGGGGACTAGCGGGGGGGCCGGGAAATGAGCAGTTCTTC
>.|few|TRBV4-3|TRBJ2-2|14
CASSQEGATGELFF
TGCGCCAGCAGCCAAGAAGGGGCCACCGGGGAGCTGTTTTTT
>TRBD2|.|TRBV7-2|TRBJ2-1|16
CASSETSGIVYNEQFF
TGTGCCAGCAGCGAGACTAGCGGGATTGTATACAATGAGCAGTTCTTC
>TRBD1|.|TRBV6-2/TRBV6-3|TRBJ2-7|16
CASSYARGQGVKEQYF
TGTGCCAGCAGTTACGCCAGGGGACAGGGGGTAAAGGAGCAGTACTTC
>.|once|TRBV12-3/TRBV12-4|TRBJ2-3|13
CASSLGRTDTQYF
TGTGCCAGCAGTTTAGGGCGCACAGATACGCAGTATTTT
>.|.|TRBV30|TRBJ1-5|13
CAWSQRGNQPQHF
TGTGCCTGGTCTCAGCGGGGCAATCAGCCCCAGCATTTT
>TRBD2|once|TRBV5-4|TRBJ2-3|17
CASSLAASGGSTDTQYF
TGTGCCAGCAGCTTGGCGGCTAGCGGGGGAAGCACAGATACGCAGTATTTT
>.|.|TRBV15|TRBJ2-3|17
CATSRDVAAGITDTQYF
TGTGCCACCAGCAGAGATGTGGCGGCGGGGATCACAGATACGCAGTATTTT
>.|.|TRBV7-2|TRBJ1-5|13
CASSSGQIQPQHF
TGTGCCAGCAGCTCCGGACAGATTCAGCCCCAGCATTTT
>TRBD1|.|TRBV7-2|TRBJ2-1|15
CASSTRDRHYNEQFF
TGTGCCAGCAGCACCCGGGACAGGCATTACAATGAGCAGTTCTTC
>.|.|TRBV7-8|TRBJ1-6|19
CASSTRPRGGGNYNSPLHF
TGTGCCAGCAGCACCCGCCCGCGCGGGGGCGGTAACTATAATTCACCCCTCCACTTT
>.|.|TRBV6-5|TRBJ1-1|14
CASTSPVSNTEAFF
TGTGCCAGCACCTCCCCCGTGTCGAACACTGAAGCTTTCTTT
>.|.|TRBV28|TRBJ1-4|16
CASSLYWQENNEKLFF
TGTGCCAGCAGTCTCTACTGGCAGGAAAATAATGAGAAACTGTTTTTT
>.|.|TRBV7-6|TRBJ1-1|15
CASSLAGGLNTEAFF
TGTGCCAGCAGCTTAGCGGGGGGGCTGAACACTGAAGCTTTCTTT
>.|.|TRBV25-1|TRBJ2-3|13
CASSGHTVDTQYF
TGTGCCAGCAGTGGACACACCGTGGATACGCAGTATTTT
>.|few|TRBV5-1|TRBJ2-1|17
CASSLGDLRGYYNEQFF
TGCGCCAGCAGCTTGGGCGATCTTAGGGGTTACTACAATGAGCAGTTCTTC
>TRBD2|.|TRBV6-2/TRBV6-3|TRBJ2-7|16
CASSPGLAGGYYEQYF
TGTGCCAGCAGCCCGGGACTAGCGGGGGGATACTACGAGCAGTACTTC
>.|few|TRBV19|TRBJ1-2|14
CASSIGRGSAGYTF
TGTGCCAGTAGTATAGGACGGGGATCCGCTGGCTACACCTTC
>TRBD2|.|TRBV30|TRBJ2-7|14
CAWSMGLAAYEQYF
TGTGCCTGGAGTATGGGGCTAGCGGCTTACGAGCAGTACTTC
>.|few|TRBV11-1|TRBJ2-7|15
CASSLTSLATYEQYF
TGTGCCAGCAGCTTAACGAGCCTAGCGACGTACGAGCAGTACTTC
>TRBD1|.|TRBV7-6|TRBJ1-5|15
CASSRTGALSQPQHF
TGTGCCAGCAGCAGGACAGGGGCCCTTAGTCAGCCCCAGCATTTT
>.|.|TRBV7-9|TRBJ2-5|14
CASSSQNTQETQYF
TGTGCCAGCAGCTCACAGAACACCCAAGAGACCCAGTACTTC
>TRBD2|.|TRBV4-1|TRBJ2-1|15
CASSQLAGYNAEQFF
TGCGCCAGCAGCCAACTAGCGGGGTACAATGCGGAGCAGTTCTTC
>TRBD2|once|TRBV28|TRBJ2-1|14
CASIETSAYNEQFF
TGTGCCAGCATTGAGACTAGCGCCTACAATGAGCAGTTCTTC
>.|.|TRBV28|TRBJ1-3|15
CASSYDNISGNTIYF
TGTGCCAGCAGTTACGACAACATCTCTGGAAACACCATATATTTT
>.|.|TRBV21-1|TRBJ2-7|16
CASSKYPVLASYEQYF
TGTGCCAGCAGCAAATATCCAGTACTAGCCTCCTACGAGCAGTACTTC
>.|few|TRBV6-2/TRBV6-3|TRBJ1-1|18
CASSYSEPVLALNTEAFF
TGTGCCAGCAGTTACTCAGAACCTGTTCTCGCGTTGAACACTGAAGCTTTCTTT
>TRBD1|.|TRBV5-6|TRBJ1-2|14
CASSQGGLVYGYTF
TGTGCCAGCAGCCAAGGGGGCCTCGTCTATGGCTACACCTTC
>.|.|TRBV18|TRBJ1-1|14
CASSPIQGSTEAFF
TGTGCCAGCTCACCAATCCAGGGCAGCACTGAAGCTTTCTTT
>.|once|TRBV28|TRBJ1-5|12
CASTSSHQPQHF
TGTGCCAGCACCTCGAGTCATCAGCCCCAGCATTTT
>.|.|TRBV7-2|TRBJ2-3|16
CASSFRGRPRADTQYF
TGTGCCAGCAGCTTTAGGGGCCGCCCCCGAGCAGATACGCAGTATTTT
>TRBD1|.|TRBV7-9|TRBJ2-5|17
CASSFFVSGGQGETQYF
TGTGCCAGCAGCTTCTTCGTGTCAGGGGGACAAGGAGAGACCCAGTACTTC
>.|few|TRBV3-1/TRBV3-2|TRBJ1-1|17
CASTRLIKTGPNTEAFF
TGTGCCAGCACCAGACTAATAAAGACAGGCCCGAACACTGAAGCTTTCTTT
>TRBD2|.|TRBV4-1|TRBJ2-3|18
CASSSGGLREGPIDTQYF
TGCGCCAGCAGCTCCGGCGGCCTCCGGGAGGGCCCTATAGATACGCAGTATTTT